The TCR beta chain under discussion was sequenced for a study of T cell clonotyping in hematopoietic cell transplantation. Profiling relied on immunoSEQ multiplex PCR, and the TCRdb table lists in-frame clones only, not all of them. The profile shows approximately 17,000 clones, around 66% of them singletons. Recipients were bled about 28 days pretransplant and at posttransplant days 30, 100, 180. The ends lost 2 bases at V and 6 bases at J; junction bases unmatched: 4. The CDR3 is made up of 13 amino acids. Germline CDR1 SGHDT, CDR2 YYEEEE. A word on this clone: Antigen unknown.

Regarding the study as a whole: After transplant, recipient diversity fell while pathologically expanded clonotypes grew through day 180.

The rearrangement joins TRBV5-6 to TRBJ2-7; 8 positions match TRBD2. The sequence was obtained from a male patient between 50 and 60 years old who had an allogeneic stem cell transplant from an unrelated donor, so T cells may come from the graft donor. Some clones in this sample may be carry-over from other donors' samples. The specimen comprised PBMCs, sampled 30 days after allogeneic stem cell transplant. DNA of the CDR3: TGTGCCAGCAGCTTCGGGAGGGGGGGCGAGCAGTACTTC. Protein: CASSFGRGGEQYF.